The rows below give T cell receptor beta chains drawn from one sample of a study of tumor-infiltrating lymphocytes in localized non-small cell lung cancer. TCRdb's copy holds only in-frame clones and misses some; the assay was immunoSEQ multiplex PCR. The table has 6,500 to 8,000 clones, around 78% seen once. Sequencing was carried out using uninvolved lung tissue not adjacent to the tumor. These receptor sequences come from a human donor with non-small cell lung cancer. The CDR3 runs from the conserved cysteine through the conserved F or W. D genes are given only for firm matches. The size field is filled for only some rows; it gives once, few, many or a size class.

V: TRBV5-1; J: TRBJ1-2; D: TRBD1; size: .; CDR3: CASSSGTGNRYTF; DNA: TGCGCCAGCAGCTCTGGGACAGGGAATCGCTACACCTTC
V: TRBV19; J: TRBJ2-1; D: .; size: .; CDR3: CASSKPTGTINEQFF; DNA: TGTGCCAGTAGTAAACCGACAGGGACTATCAATGAGCAGTTCTTC
V: TRBV2; J: TRBJ1-6; D: TRBD1; size: .; CDR3: CASSAGGRGSPLHF; DNA: TGTGCCAGCAGCGCAGGGGGGCGTGGGTCACCCCTCCACTTT
V: TRBV9; J: TRBJ2-2; D: .; size: .; CDR3: CASSTSTGELFF; DNA: TGTGCCAGCAGCACCAGCACCGGGGAGCTGTTTTTT
V: TRBV4-1; J: TRBJ1-6; D: .; size: .; CDR3: CASSQGLGSPLHF; DNA: TGCGCCAGCAGCCAAGGTCTGGGTTCACCCCTCCACTTT
V: TRBV5-4; J: TRBJ2-2; D: .; size: once; CDR3: CASSSYSAGELFF; DNA: TGTGCCAGCAGCTCTTACTCGGCCGGGGAGCTGTTTTTT
V: TRBV6-5; J: TRBJ1-1; D: .; size: .; CDR3: CASSYDTGLSPEAFF; DNA: TGTGCCAGCAGTTACGACACAGGACTATCTCCTGAAGCTTTCTTT
V: TRBV7-6; J: TRBJ1-2; D: TRBD1; size: .; CDR3: CASSSGGPGPNYGYTF; DNA: TGTGCCAGCAGCTCAGGGGGACCCGGGCCCAACTATGGCTACACCTTC
V: TRBV28; J: TRBJ1-2; D: .; size: .; CDR3: CASTRPGRVYGYTF; DNA: TGTGCCAGCACCCGGCCCGGACGGGTCTATGGCTACACCTTC
V: TRBV7-9; J: TRBJ2-2; D: .; size: .; CDR3: CASSFLPAGDSGELFF; DNA: TGTGCCAGCAGCTTCCTCCCCGCCGGGGACTCCGGGGAGCTGTTTTTT
V: TRBV7-2; J: TRBJ1-2; D: .; size: .; CDR3: CASSLIRSYGYTF; DNA: TGTGCCAGCAGCTTAATCCGGAGCTATGGCTACACCTTC
V: TRBV28; J: TRBJ2-1; D: .; size: .; CDR3: CASSPRRRRADNEQFF; DNA: TGTGCCAGCAGCCCCCGGAGGAGGCGGGCCGACAATGAGCAGTTCTTC
V: TRBV21-1; J: TRBJ1-1; D: .; size: few; CDR3: CASSKARDRGEEAFF; DNA: TGTGCCAGCAGCAAAGCGCGTGACAGGGGAGAAGAAGCTTTCTTT
V: TRBV19; J: TRBJ2-5; D: TRBD1; size: .; CDR3: CASSRLGQAVQETQYF; DNA: TGTGCCAGTAGTAGATTGGGACAGGCCGTACAAGAGACCCAGTACTTC
V: TRBV7-2; J: TRBJ2-1; D: TRBD2; size: .; CDR3: CASSPGGSGGNEQFF; DNA: TGTGCCAGCAGCCCAGGGGGTAGCGGGGGTAATGAGCAGTTCTTC
V: TRBV5-1; J: TRBJ1-2; D: TRBD1; size: .; CDR3: CASSAGTELGGYTF; DNA: TGCGCCAGCAGCGCGGGGACAGAGCTTGGTGGCTACACCTTC
V: TRBV4-3; J: TRBJ2-3; D: TRBD2; size: .; CDR3: CASSQDLAGSTDTQYF; DNA: TGCGCCAGCAGCCAAGATTTAGCGGGGAGCACAGATACGCAGTATTTT
V: TRBV12-5; J: TRBJ1-5; D: .; size: few; CDR3: CASGLSHGQPQHF; DNA: TGTGCTAGTGGTTTATCGCACGGACAGCCCCAGCATTTT
V: TRBV10-3; J: TRBJ2-2; D: .; size: .; CDR3: CAISRLPGTGELFF; DNA: TGTGCCATCAGCCGACTTCCGGGCACCGGGGAGCTGTTTTTT
V: TRBV5-1; J: TRBJ1-1; D: .; size: .; CDR3: CASSLEGVGTEAFF; DNA: TGCGCCAGCAGCTTGGAAGGGGTGGGCACTGAAGCTTTCTTT
V: TRBV5-8; J: TRBJ1-5; D: TRBD1; size: .; CDR3: CASSLQGFSNQPQHF; DNA: TGTGCCAGCAGCTTACAGGGGTTTAGCAATCAGCCCCAGCATTTT
V: TRBV18; J: TRBJ1-2; D: .; size: .; CDR3: CASSPTNDGYTF; DNA: TGTGCCAGCTCACCAACAAACGATGGCTACACCTTC
V: TRBV28; J: TRBJ2-5; D: .; size: .; CDR3: CASSLSVRRQETQYF; DNA: TGTGCCAGCAGTTTATCGGTTCGGCGGCAAGAGACCCAGTACTTC
V: TRBV6-5; J: TRBJ2-7; D: .; size: .; CDR3: CASSYVSGPNYEQYF; DNA: TGTGCCAGCAGTTACGTTAGCGGACCTAACTACGAGCAGTACTTC
V: TRBV4-1; J: TRBJ2-7; D: .; size: .; CDR3: CASSQDRESYEQYF; DNA: TGCGCCAGCAGCCAAGACCGGGAATCCTACGAGCAGTACTTC
V: TRBV6-5; J: TRBJ2-2; D: TRBD2; size: .; CDR3: CASSYSPSGAGELFF; DNA: TGTGCCAGCAGTTACAGTCCTAGCGGGGCCGGGGAGCTGTTTTTT
V: TRBV21-1; J: TRBJ2-1; D: .; size: .; CDR3: CASSKKIPTTGLAHNEQFF; DNA: TGTGCCAGCAGCAAAAAAATACCAACAACCGGACTAGCCCACAATGAGCAGTTCTTC
V: TRBV27; J: TRBJ2-3; D: TRBD2; size: .; CDR3: CASSTLAGRGSTQYF; DNA: TGTGCCAGCAGTACACTAGCGGGTCGCGGGTCTACGCAGTATTTT
V: TRBV4-1; J: TRBJ2-2; D: TRBD2; size: once; CDR3: CASRIAGGTGELFF; DNA: TGCGCCAGCAGAATAGCGGGAGGAACCGGGGAGCTGTTTTTT
V: TRBV5-4; J: TRBJ2-1; D: TRBD2; size: .; CDR3: CASSLLAGGGDEQFF; DNA: TGTGCCAGCAGCCTCCTAGCGGGAGGAGGCGATGAGCAGTTCTTC
V: TRBV6-1; J: TRBJ1-1; D: .; size: .; CDR3: CASKERGTTEAFF; DNA: TGTGCCAGCAAGGAAAGGGGAACCACTGAAGCTTTCTTT
V: TRBV28; J: TRBJ1-5; D: .; size: .; CDR3: CASSPSIRGKNQPQHF; DNA: TGTGCCAGCAGTCCATCCATCCGGGGGAAAAATCAGCCCCAGCATTTT
V: TRBV27; J: TRBJ2-3; D: TRBD2; size: .; CDR3: CASSSLAGAYGTQYF; DNA: TGTGCCAGCAGTTCTCTAGCGGGAGCATATGGTACGCAGTATTTT
V: TRBV13; J: TRBJ1-2; D: .; size: once; CDR3: CASIPFVRGWGAKGYTF; DNA: TGTGCCAGCATCCCGTTTGTTAGGGGATGGGGGGCGAAAGGCTACACCTTC
V: TRBV25-1; J: TRBJ2-3; D: .; size: .; CDR3: CASSVTGAFTDTQYF; DNA: TGTGCCAGCAGTGTAACTGGGGCCTTCACAGATACGCAGTATTTT
V: TRBV7-9; J: TRBJ2-6; D: TRBD1; size: few; CDR3: CASTPAGGPGANVLTF; DNA: TGTGCCAGCACCCCGGCAGGGGGTCCTGGGGCCAACGTCCTGACTTTC
V: TRBV5-6; J: TRBJ2-6; D: .; size: .; CDR3: CASSRDTSGANVLTF; DNA: TGTGCCAGCAGCAGGGACACCTCTGGGGCCAACGTCCTGACTTTC
V: TRBV19; J: TRBJ2-1; D: .; size: .; CDR3: CASSIGRVNEQFF; DNA: TGTGCCAGTAGTATCGGACGAGTCAATGAGCAGTTCTTC
V: TRBV7-2; J: TRBJ2-1; D: TRBD1; size: .; CDR3: CASSYTGGNEQFF; DNA: TGTGCCAGCAGTTATACAGGGGGCAATGAGCAGTTCTTC
V: TRBV10-2; J: TRBJ1-5; D: .; size: .; CDR3: CASSDASRGSQPQHF; DNA: TGCGCCAGCAGTGACGCCAGCCGGGGTAGTCAGCCCCAGCATTTT
V: TRBV29-1; J: TRBJ1-2; D: .; size: .; CDR3: CSVEGVRGARDGYTF; DNA: TGCAGCGTTGAAGGAGTAAGAGGGGCTCGGGATGGCTACACCTTC
V: TRBV7-9; J: TRBJ1-1; D: .; size: .; CDR3: CASSPLGAPRENTEAFF; DNA: TGTGCCAGCAGCCCGTTAGGGGCCCCTCGGGAGAACACTGAAGCTTTCTTT
V: TRBV30; J: TRBJ2-1; D: TRBD2; size: once; CDR3: CAWSVTLAGDGEQFF; DNA: TGTGCCTGGAGTGTTACGCTAGCGGGAGACGGCGAGCAGTTCTTC
V: TRBV5-3; J: TRBJ2-7; D: TRBD2; size: .; CDR3: CARKHSGRFYEQYF; DNA: TGTGCCAGAAAACATAGCGGGAGGTTCTACGAGCAGTACTTC
V: TRBV19; J: TRBJ2-1; D: .; size: medium-sized; CDR3: CASSIQHSGTSGNEQFF; DNA: TGTGCCAGTAGTATACAACACTCCGGGACATCAGGCAATGAGCAGTTCTTC
V: TRBV30; J: TRBJ2-1; D: .; size: .; CDR3: CAWSKASAQWVNEQFF; DNA: TGTGCCTGGAGTAAGGCTAGCGCCCAATGGGTCAATGAGCAGTTCTTC
V: TRBV15; J: TRBJ1-5; D: TRBD1; size: .; CDR3: CATSRRDRVNQPQHF; DNA: TGTGCCACCAGCAGAAGGGACAGGGTGAATCAGCCCCAGCATTTT
V: TRBV5-5; J: TRBJ1-4; D: TRBD1; size: .; CDR3: CASSFSGQVNEKLFF; DNA: TGTGCCAGCAGCTTTTCGGGACAGGTTAATGAAAAACTGTTTTTT
V: TRBV7-2; J: TRBJ1-6; D: .; size: .; CDR3: CASSLGQQPSPLHF; DNA: TGTGCCAGCAGCTTAGGGCAGCAACCTTCACCCCTCCACTTT
V: TRBV15; J: TRBJ1-5; D: .; size: .; CDR3: CATSSDLGSNQPQHF; DNA: TGTGCCACCAGCAGTGATCTGGGGTCCAATCAGCCCCAGCATTTT
V: TRBV29-1; J: TRBJ1-2; D: TRBD1; size: .; CDR3: CSVENRGNYGYTF; DNA: TGCAGCGTTGAAAACAGGGGAAACTATGGCTACACCTTC
V: TRBV15; J: TRBJ2-7; D: TRBD2; size: .; CDR3: CATSNRTSGRGEQYF; DNA: TGTGCCACCAGCAACCGGACTAGCGGGAGGGGGGAGCAGTACTTC
V: TRBV19; J: TRBJ1-2; D: TRBD1; size: once; CDR3: CASKAPGQGGGYTF; DNA: TGTGCCAGCAAAGCTCCGGGACAGGGCGGGGGCTACACCTTC
V: TRBV25-1; J: TRBJ1-2; D: TRBD1; size: few; CDR3: CASSEGTGGSYGYTF; DNA: TGTGCCAGCAGTGAAGGCACAGGGGGGTCCTATGGCTACACCTTC
V: TRBV7-2; J: TRBJ2-7; D: TRBD2; size: .; CDR3: CATRGGGAYEQYF; DNA: TGTGCCACGCGTGGCGGGGGGGCCTACGAGCAGTACTTC
V: TRBV7-8; J: TRBJ2-1; D: TRBD2; size: once; CDR3: CASSLATGGEQFF; DNA: TGTGCCAGCAGCTTAGCGACGGGGGGGGAGCAGTTCTTC
V: TRBV5-6; J: TRBJ1-1; D: TRBD1; size: .; CDR3: CASSLPGTGDTEAFF; DNA: TGTGCCAGCAGCCTACCCGGGACAGGGGACACTGAAGCTTTCTTT
V: TRBV21-1; J: TRBJ2-1; D: .; size: few; CDR3: CASSKGGAGVNTYNEQFF; DNA: TGTGCCAGCAGCAAGGGGGGGGCAGGGGTAAATACATACAATGAGCAGTTCTTC
V: TRBV6-5; J: TRBJ2-1; D: TRBD2; size: .; CDR3: CASSSPLAGGPNEQFF; DNA: TGTGCCAGCAGTTCGCCACTAGCGGGAGGGCCCAATGAGCAGTTCTTC
V: TRBV5-6; J: TRBJ1-3; D: .; size: .; CDR3: CASSDPRGAGNTIYF; DNA: TGTGCCAGCAGCGACCCTCGTGGAGCTGGAAACACCATATATTTT